What follows describes a single T cell receptor beta chain. The method was immunoSEQ multiplex PCR; TCRdb's version includes in-frame clones alone and lacks a portion of them. The top ten hold under 3.5% of the sample, which has 150,000 to 200,000 clones, about 88% seen once. The data are from a study of blood T cell repertoires in COVID-19. The CDR3 consists of 12 residues. The germline CDR1 and CDR2 sequences are LGHDT and YNNKEL (reference sequence). V dropped 6 bases and J dropped 7 bases, with 7 bases sitting between them. The chain joins TRBV3-1 (or the pseudogene TRBV3-2) to TRBJ1-6, with a possible D match to TRBD1 (5 bases). Sequenced: peripheral blood. The sequence came from a woman in her thirties with active or convalescent COVID-19. The CDR3 DNA reads as TGTGCCAGCAGGAAGGGGAATTCACCCCTCCACTTT. Translated: CASRKGNSPLHF.